The 13 T cell receptor beta chains below all came from one sample that was sequenced in a study of CD8+CD57+ T cells in acquired aplastic anemia. In patients chosen for sequencing, flow cytometry had shown CD8+CD57+ cell expansion. Investigators profiled TCR beta VDJ and CDR3 from genomic DNA template. TCRdb recomputed calls from the reads with MiXCR, one row per CDR3 protein. The sample records 200,000 or so distinct CDR3 sequences, over 55% being singletons. The material sequenced was sorted CD4+, CD8+, or CD8+CD57+ T cells (not recorded which) from PBMCs. These receptors were taken from a human donor with aplastic anemia.

There are a few counts of this clonotype. A read error may account for a junction end that differs from germline. J is TRBJ2-1 and V is TRBV15; 10 bases match TRBD1. The germline CDR1 and CDR2 sequences are LNHNV and YYDKDF (reference sequence). This CDR3 spans 17 amino acids. Here the CDR3 DNA reads TGTGCCACCAGCAGAGGGATTAGGGACAGGGGCGCTGATGAGCAGTTTTTC. Translation gives CATSRGIRDRGADEQFF.

The rearrangement links TRBV5-8 to TRBJ2-2, with TRBD1 matching over 8 bases. Germline-derived CDR1 and CDR2 are SGHTS and YDEGEE. After removal of 4 bases from V and 6 bases from J, the junction contained 2 bases not matched to a gene. The CDR3 is 13 residues long. The CDR3 spells CASSPRGPGELFF. The CDR3 region has the DNA TGTGCCAGCAGCCCCAGGGGGCCCGGGGAGCTGTTTTTT.

This sequence joins TRBV20-1 and TRBJ2-7, with D unresolved. Germline-derived CDR1 and CDR2 are DFQATT and SNEGSKA (reference sequence). Trimming stripped 4 bases from V and 2 bases from J, with 15 bases between. This CDR3 is built from 14 residues. Here the CDR3 reads CSAIRPQSPYEQYF. CDR3 nucleotide sequence: TGCAGTGCTATTAGACCCCAAAGTCCCTACGAGCAGTACTTC.

Note on this clonotype: Possible read error: a much larger clone is one base away. The rearrangement joins TRBV15 to TRBJ2-3; TRBD1 matches at 9 bases. The CDR3 runs 16 residues. Germline assignment: CDR1 LNHNV and CDR2 YYDKDF (reference sequence). The CDR3 bases are TGTGCCAGCAGCTGGACAGGGGTTTTTGGCACAGATACGCAGTATTTT. This translates into CASSWTGVFGTDTQYF. Together with reference TRBV15 and TRBJ2-3, the CDR3 gives the full variable domain: DAMVIQNPRYQVTQFGKPVTLSCSQTLNHNVMYWYQQKSSQAPKLLFHYYDKDFNNEADTPDNFQSRRPNTSFCFLDIRSPGLGDTAMYLCASSWTGVFGTDTQYFGPGTRLTVL.

This CDR3 reads CASSATGTTEAFF. The CDR3 bases are TGCGCCAGCAGCGCCACAGGGACCACTGAAGCTTTCTTT. This chain connects TRBV5-1 to TRBJ1-1; D might be TRBD1 (6 bases). Looked up from germline, CDR1 is SGHRS and CDR2 is YFSETQ. V was clipped by 4 bases and J by 4 bases, with 11 bases between them. The CDR3 extends over 13 amino acids.

This clonotype was observed a handful of times. This chain uses TRBV20-1 with TRBJ2-3, with a tentative D call TRBD2 (6 bases). The CDR3 loop spans 15 amino acids. In germline, CDR1 is DFQATT, CDR2 SNEGSKA (reference sequence). V shed 7 bases and J shed 4 bases, with 21 bases lying between them. The CDR3 is CSVPRRAVVADTQYF. CDR3 bases: TGCAGTGTTCCCCGGAGGGCCGTTGTCGCAGATACGCAGTATTTT.

The rearrangement links TRBV2 to TRBJ1-2; 11 bases line up with TRBD1. Germline loops: CDR1 SNHLY, CDR2 FYNNEI. The CDR3 has 16 amino acids. Trimming took 6 bases from V and 6 from J; bases not matched to a gene: 12. The CDR3: CASSRTGGPRWDGYTF. As DNA, the CDR3 is TGTGCCAGCAGCAGGACAGGGGGCCCTCGGTGGGATGGCTACACCTTC.

The chain joins TRBV2 to TRBJ2-7; TRBD1 matches 8 bases. CDR3 length: 15 residues. V gave up 5 bases and J gave up 0 bases; unmatched junction bases: 6. Germline CDR1 is SNHLY and CDR2 is FYNNEI. The CDR3 loop is CASSMDRDGSYEQYF. For the CDR3, the DNA is TGTGCCAGCAGTATGGACAGGGATGGCTCCTACGAGCAGTACTTC.

Only a few counts were recorded for this clonotype. The V gene is TRBV7-9, the J gene TRBJ2-7; tentatively, D is TRBD1 (7 bases). The germline CDR1 and CDR2 sequences are SEHNR and FQNEAQ (reference sequence). The CDR3 covers 17 residues. Trimming stripped 4 bases from V and 2 bases from J, with 21 bases between. This CDR3 is CASSSTPSGGGPYEQYF. The CDR3 DNA reads as TGTGCCAGCAGCTCCACGCCCAGCGGAGGGGGCCCCTACGAGCAGTACTTC.

This rearrangement joins TRBV20-1 to TRBJ2-7; D may be TRBD1 or TRBD2 (5 bases each). Germline CDR1 is DFQATT and CDR2 is SNEGSKA (reference sequence). V lost 2 bases to trimming and J lost 2 bases, with 10 bases between them. This CDR3 comprises 13 residues. CDR3 sequence reads: CSARHGAPYEQYF. The CDR3 coding sequence is TGCAGTGCTAGACACGGGGCACCCTACGAGCAGTACTTC.

V gene TRBV15 combines with J gene TRBJ2-3; D gene ambiguous. V lost 0 bases to trimming and J lost 2 bases, with 9 bases between them. Germline V gene sequence: CDR1 LNHNV, CDR2 YYDKDF (reference sequence). The CDR3 spans 15 residues. DNA for the CDR3: TGTGCCACCAGCAGAGATCGGGTTCACACAGATACGCAGTATTTT. Translating it yields CATSRDRVHTDTQYF.

This clonotype was counted a few times. The chain recombines TRBV20-1 with TRBJ1-6, with D hard to call. The V and J ends lost 6 bases and 6 bases respectively, with 12 bases between them. The CDR3 extends over 13 amino acids. Germline CDR1 reads DFQATT; CDR2 reads SNEGSKA (reference sequence). CDR3 amino acids: CSARVAGNSPLHF. The CDR3 DNA follows: TGCAGTGCGCGGGTTGCTGGTAATTCACCCCTCCACTTT.

The chain carries TRBV7-9 and TRBJ2-3, with TRBD1 matching over 7 bases. CDR1 and CDR2 (germline): SEHNR, FQNEAQ (reference sequence). V dropped 8 bases and J dropped 10; count of bases not matched to a gene: 12. This CDR3 is built from 13 residues. CDR3 in DNA: TGTGCCAGCGGCGTGAACCCGGGACAGCCGCAGTATTTT. The encoded protein is CASGVNPGQPQYF.